This is a list of T cell receptor beta chains from one sample in a study of response to subunit inactivated influenza vaccine. TCRdb recomputed calls from the RT-PCR reads with MiXCR, one row per CDR3 protein. This sample yields some 180,000 distinct CDR3 sequences, of which about 10% are seen a single time; under 13% belongs to the top ten. This specimen consisted of non-naive T cells sorted from PBMCs, obtained on the day of vaccination. These receptors came from a man aged 45-65 years who received an inactivated influenza vaccine. The CDR3 runs from the conserved cysteine through the conserved F or W. Not all rows give a size; the values are once, few, many and, for expanded clones, a class.

TRBV9,once,CASSIGGQGSNDEQFF
TRBV6-5,few,CASSYSPQGAYEQYF
TRBV4-2,.,CASSRTSGADTQYF
TRBV5-6,.,CASSRRGGNQPQHF
TRBV5-5,many,CASSSMAGDSNQPQHF
TRBV6-5,few,CASSYEGAPSYEQYF
TRBV4-2,many,CASSQSLGVEQFF
TRBV7-2,many,CASSPGYPYNEQFF
TRBV14,few,CASSQGSLSYEQYF
TRBV7-2,many,CASRQRDSAYMGYTF
TRBV5-1,many,CASSEFNTDTQYF
TRBV14,.,CASSLGTGLTAFF
TRBV11-2,many,CASRKPGGRGNEQFF
TRBV4-1,.,CASSQLDGRNQPQHF
TRBV4-3,.,CASSQSGSSYNSPLHF
TRBV6-6,.,CASTENTGELFF
TRBV18,once,CASSELAGVLAKNIQYF
TRBV7-2,.,CASSTDWGGQYF
TRBV6-1,few,CASSRQGVHEQFF
TRBV7-9,.,CASSPDRTMNTEAFF
TRBV20-1,.,CSARSGLAGGYQETQYF
TRBV19,few,CASSILTSGPTDTQYF
TRBV11-3,.,CASSVTGGSEQFF
TRBV29-1,.,CSGASRSYNEQFF
TRBV4-2,.,CASSQADRGPYGYTF
TRBV6-2/TRBV6-3,few,CASSRPDSNYGYTF
TRBV19,.,CATRPYSNQPQHF
TRBV18,.,CASSPRAAGDTEAFF
TRBV5-1,many,CASSDSEFTGELFF
TRBV11-1,many,CASSLNRDRAPGANVLTF
TRBV15,few,CATSRGGTPTYEQYF
TRBV27,many,CASSLSPDRRYEQYF
TRBV19,few,CASSPGQGRNQPQHF
TRBV5-1,.,CASSPTGNYGYTF
TRBV6-2/TRBV6-3,few,CASSYSSGGGTEAFF
TRBV5-1,medium-sized,CASSLVAGEYNEQFF
TRBV18,.,CASSLNVQETQYF
TRBV6-1,many,CASSVVLGGNKEQFF
TRBV28,.,CASRNHRGQDAFF
TRBV4-3,few,CASSQDGRRDEQFF
TRBV7-2,few,CASSSTGQGVQPQHF
TRBV4-2,few,CASSQDRQASYEQYF
TRBV28,few,CASSLSRGGQYF
TRBV28,few,CASRLPRGLSGNTIYF
TRBV4-1,many,CASSQAGNTIYF
TRBV20-1,.,CSAVDRRSGYTF
TRBV20-1,few,CCARDPSRTNYGYTF
TRBV7-9,few,CASSSTEGGELFF
TRBV6-2/TRBV6-3,few,CASSLTVYGYTF
TRBV7-8,few,CASSLGTVGAYEQFF
TRBV6-2/TRBV6-3,.,CASSYFSSYEQYF
TRBV7-3,few,CASSLKVGDTQYF
TRBV12-3/TRBV12-4,.,CASSPPRLAGGPDTQYF
TRBV12-3/TRBV12-4,many,CASSFMSLRGNEQFF
TRBV6-2/TRBV6-3,.,CASHDQRRETQYF
TRBV6-2/TRBV6-3,.,CASSYPRVGLRSTDTQYF
TRBV28,few,CASSPRDRGRRETQYF
TRBV7-9,.,CASSPSPDWETQYF